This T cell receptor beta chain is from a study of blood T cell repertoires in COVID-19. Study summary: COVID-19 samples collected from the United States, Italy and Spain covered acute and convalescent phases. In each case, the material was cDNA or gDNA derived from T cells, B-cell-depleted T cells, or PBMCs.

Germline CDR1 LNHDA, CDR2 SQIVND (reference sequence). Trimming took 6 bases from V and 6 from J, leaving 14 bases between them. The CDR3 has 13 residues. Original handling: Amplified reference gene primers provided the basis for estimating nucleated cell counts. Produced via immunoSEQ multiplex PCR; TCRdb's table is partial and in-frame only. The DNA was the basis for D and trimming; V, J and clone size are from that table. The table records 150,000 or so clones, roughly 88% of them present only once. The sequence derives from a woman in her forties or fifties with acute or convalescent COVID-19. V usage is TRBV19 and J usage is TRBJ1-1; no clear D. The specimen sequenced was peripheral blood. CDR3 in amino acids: CASSPGWTAEAFF. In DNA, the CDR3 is TGTGCCAGTAGCCCGGGGTGGACCGCTGAAGCTTTCTTT.